This TCR beta chain is from a study of cytomegalovirus exposure and HLA in healthy donors (dated by TCRdb to about 2017). Study-wide context: According to an earlier analysis of 450 to 650 of the donors, 150 million to 200 million T cells yielded roughly 110 million unique TCR beta sequences and about 300 Gb of sequence data. Of the approximately 400 genotyped donors, 81% fell in the genetic ancestry cluster associated with self-reported Caucasian donors. Approximately 300 gigabases of sequencing data and 80 million or so unique TCR sequences were included in an early release covering about 700 HLA-typed donors. Several DR-DQ haplotypes were handled as single units for association and clustering because linkage in the cohort was strong. Both class I and class II loci were covered by HLA typing, at four-digit resolution. The study aimed to test whether signatures of past pathogen exposure could be identified by cataloging public T cell receptors. In addition to the first cohort of hundreds of subjects, a separate validation cohort of around 110 different subjects was used. In an earlier analysis of several hundred of the donors, high-throughput TCR beta sequencing was used to judge whether each TCR beta V gene segment behaved as functional or pseudogenic. To predict cytomegalovirus infection status, the study brought together high-throughput TCR immunosequencing, statistical association of individual TCRs with disease status, and machine learning. The T cell repertoires of some 700 subjects were profiled by immunosequencing and related to cytomegalovirus serostatus. All discovery cohort repertoires had been generated using a single sequencing platform. A later analysis re-examined previously published TCR beta repertoires from about 700 donors and added high-resolution HLA genotyping to investigate patterns of TCR occurrence. In the later analysis, no new phenotypic data were used to find candidate immune exposures; instead, reliance was placed on TCR beta sequences and their occurrence across donors. Across some 400 genotyped donors of the cohort, an average of about 240,000 unique TCR beta nucleotide sequences per donor were sequenced, and 15% to 20% of those sequences were non-productive. A later genetic analysis took genome-wide SNP genotypes for about three fifths of the 666 donors and used that subset as a discovery cohort. Donor age, sex, ethnicity and CMV serostatus were compiled together with the repertoire data. Typing coverage varied by locus: roughly 629-630 donors for A, B, C, DRB1 and DQB1; more than 500 for DQA1; 600 to 610 for DPA1; roughly 450 for DPB1. The study at large found these results: In a later analysis, most CMV-associated TCR beta chains were found to appear HLA-restricted, with HLA associations seemingly driven largely by CMV exposure. A later analysis found that TCR association rates varied across HLA loci, with DRB1 alleles showing the most associated TCRs and HLA-C alleles the fewest. Three of the identified cytomegalovirus-associated TCR beta chains were confirmed in vitro to be specific for cytomegalovirus antigens. A cluster of highly shared sequence variants was judged likely to represent a technical artifact of the sequencing pipeline. A total of 164 TCR beta chains were listed by the study as associated with cytomegalovirus. Correlated functional status among segregating V segments might reflect linkage disequilibrium, but an unknown experimental factor could not be ruled out. When HLA alleles, especially DR and DQ, strongly co-occurred, attributing TCR associations to individual alleles was difficult. This cohort had only TCR beta chains sequenced, and the lack of alpha or paired-chain data limited which features could be detected. The authors suggested that the approach could potentially be extended to other disease states and immunological phenotypes. In both the original and validation cohorts, the classifier was reported to diagnose cytomegalovirus status with high specificity and sensitivity. Compared with the 666-donor mean, donors in an Asian-associated ancestry cluster had fewer N-insertions in productive TCRs, according to a later genetic analysis. At a false discovery rate of 0.05, a later analysis linked approximately 18,000 TCR beta sequences to specific HLA alleles. A later analysis reported that several top co-occurrence clusters appeared linked to parvovirus B19, influenza, CMV and Epstein-Barr virus. In an earlier analysis of approximately 600 of the donors, most TCR beta V segments were observed in productive rearrangements about 90% or about 30% of the time, broadly matching IMGT annotations. Most TCR sequences were seen in very few donors, while some public TCRs were found in many individuals. HLA typing was unavailable for some donors at each locus, so association tests used only the typed subset. Presence/absence analyses assumed roughly uniform sequencing depth across donors, an assumption that may not hold. An association between a missense DCLRE1C variant and V-gene and J-gene trimming of TCR beta chains was found in a later genetic analysis and replicated in an independent cohort. Compared with equally common non-associated chains, HLA-associated TCR beta chains in a later analysis were more clonally expanded and had lower generation probabilities. Some IMGT-functional V segments, including TRBV6-2 and TRBV6-3, could not be told apart with the 87-base-pair reads, so those segments were excluded. A further reported finding was that TCR beta sequences accurately predicted the HLA-A and HLA-B alleles for most subjects in the first cohort. For the cohort, immune exposure information was limited to CMV serostatus. Because counts were too low, about 18 rarely observed V segments, including chromosome 9 orphons, were excluded from the earlier analysis of around 590 of the donors.

On this clone: There is no known antigen for this receptor. There are no base qualities to consult, and no much larger clone falls within one base.

In total, 630 or so healthy bone marrow donors made up the cohort. Cohort members were all nominally healthy when sampled, although unrecorded immune exposures were likely present. The donor tested CMV seropositive, placing the donor among the 310 or so seropositive members of the cohort. Each donor provided a peripheral blood sample, and peripheral blood mononuclear cells were used for TCR beta sequencing. The Qiagen DNeasy Blood Extraction Kit was used to extract genomic DNA from the blood cell samples. The germline V end is reduced by 1 base and the J end by 1 base; junction bases left unmatched: 7. From its cysteine to its phenylalanine, the CDR3 spans 17 amino acids. The retained sequence is limited to the CDR3, 51 bases, with the frame set at the first base. The germline V gene (reference sequence) sets CDR1 to LNHNV and CDR2 to YYDKDF. Library preparation employed the immunoSEQ multiplex PCR assay. For the multiplex PCR, a mixture combining 60 forward primers for TCR Vbeta segments and 13 reverse primers for TCR Jbeta segments was used. Amplification of the CDR3 region of rearranged TCR beta genes was performed with a multiplex PCR assay on genomic DNA. Amplified TCR beta libraries were sequenced as 87-base-pair reads on the Illumina HiSeq System. The original methods were these. A later analysis tallied tens of millions of unique TCR beta chains across the 666 repertoires, and around 12 million of those chains were shared by two or more donors. A nearest-neighbor algorithm error-corrected the raw reads and collapsed the reads into unique sequences, merging closely related sequences to remove PCR and sequencing errors. CDR3 sequences were aligned to IMGT reference sequences to assign V, D and J gene segments. For a sequence to be retained, a match of at least six nucleotides to both a V gene segment and a J gene segment was required. Rearrangements were classified as productive when the CDR3 lacked stop codons and remained in frame with V and J, and all other rearrangements were classified as non-productive. Following IMGT convention, CDR3 was defined as the stretch from the second conserved V-encoded cysteine up to the conserved J-encoded phenylalanine. The earlier analysis of about 570 of the donors excluded any sequence lacking an unambiguous match to a single V gene segment. An earlier analysis of some 610 of the donors called V segments functional above 56.7% productive rearrangements and segregating when the between-donor standard deviation exceeded 5%. To diagnose cytomegalovirus status from the catalog of TCR beta chain sequences, a statistical classification framework was built. A later analysis assigned V and J genes by comparing TCR nucleotide sequences with IMGT/GENE-DB human TR gene sequences. Using the TCRdist pipeline, a later analysis assigned CDR3 sequences along with most-parsimonious VDJ recombination scenarios. In a later analysis, each TCR beta chain was defined by its CDR3 amino acid sequence together with its V-gene family, and reads without a unique V-gene family were excluded. To address suspected cross-contamination and a sequencing artifact, a later analysis removed roughly 580 highly shared, low-generation-probability nucleotide sequences. A later analysis calculated a clonal expansion index for each public chain from normalized within-repertoire ranks of inferred template counts. Generation probabilities in a later analysis came from a VDJ recombination model fitted to out-of-frame rearrangements, and those results were checked against IGoR. Hypergeometric tests were used in a later analysis to score TCR-TCR, TCR-HLA and TCR-CMV co-occurrence, with a repertoire-size bias correction applied to the TCR pairs. False discovery rates were estimated in a later analysis by permuting HLA or CMV assignments 20 times. In a later analysis, co-occurring TCRs were grouped using DBSCAN, with TCRdist sequence similarity added in when clustering inside HLA-allele-positive subsets. Repertoires with fewer than 30,000 or more than 120,000 public chains, plus five repertoires with anomalous nucleotide sharing, were excluded from co-occurrence clustering. As stored in TCRdb, this immuneACCESS dataset retains in-frame rearrangements with V and J assigned. A fraction of the clones does not appear; measured against another copy, unresolved V genes explain less than half of the discrepancy, and the remainder lacks a known reason. Clonal size and the V and J genes are those of that table, whereas D and trimming came from the DNA. The sample table contains 150,000 to 200,000 clones; only one count was recorded for approximately 79% of them. The ten largest account for around 15% of the sample.

The clonotype was recovered from a man aged 45-65 years in good health and CMV-seropositive. The chain is assembled from TRBV15 and TRBJ1-5; the central 7 bases match TRBD1. Material for sequencing was PBMCs. The CDR3 has the sequence CATSRVRTGESNQPQHF. The DNA is as follows: TGTGCCACCAGCAGAGTTCGGACAGGAGAGAGCAATCAGCCCCAGCATTTT.